Listed below are T cell receptor beta chains from one sample, sequenced in a study of blood T cell repertoires in COVID-19. Here immunoSEQ multiplex PCR was the method, and the copy in TCRdb shows in-frame clones only, minus some. The profile covers 200,000 to 250,000 clones, with 82% appearing a single time and approximately 4% taken by the ten largest. Specimen: peripheral blood. The receptors come from an elderly woman with acute or convalescent COVID-19. CDR3s include the opening cysteine and the closing phenylalanine or tryptophan. Fields, in order: D gene, V gene, clone size, J gene, CDR3 protein, CDR3 DNA. The D gene is left open where the match is weak. A clone size is listed for some rows: how often the clone was seen (once, few, many), or a class if it is expanded.

-	TRBV3-1/TRBV3-2	-	TRBJ1-6	CASSRGPGNSPLHF	TGTGCCAGCAGCCGGGGGCCAGGGAATTCACCCCTCCACTTT
-	TRBV9	-	TRBJ1-4	CASSVGNGNNEKLFF	TGTGCCAGCAGCGTAGGAAACGGTAATAATGAAAAACTGTTTTTT
-	TRBV1	-	TRBJ2-3	CTSSQGSGGHSTDTQYF	TGCACCAGCAGCCAAGGGAGCGGGGGGCATAGCACAGATACGCAGTATTTT
-	TRBV6-1	once	TRBJ2-7	CASQERAYEQYF	TGTGCCAGCCAGGAGAGGGCCTACGAGCAGTACTTC
TRBD1	TRBV6-4	-	TRBJ1-1	CASRSPGTGGVGTEAFF	TGTGCCAGCAGATCTCCCGGGACAGGGGGCGTTGGCACTGAAGCTTTCTTT
-	TRBV18	-	TRBJ2-1	CASSSTAPLNEQFF	TGTGCCAGCTCATCGACAGCACCGCTCAATGAGCAGTTCTTC
-	TRBV5-1	-	TRBJ2-7	CASSSDDTYEQYF	TGCGCCAGCAGCTCAGACGACACCTACGAGCAGTACTTC
TRBD1	TRBV6-5	once	TRBJ1-2	CASSYRQGTYGYTF	TGTGCCAGCAGTTATCGACAGGGAACCTATGGCTACACCTTC
-	TRBV5-1	-	TRBJ1-3	CASSLPGTQGSGNTIYF	TGCGCCAGCAGCTTGCCTGGTACGCAGGGATCTGGAAACACCATATATTTT
-	TRBV7-9	-	TRBJ1-1	CASSLDTNTEAFF	TGTGCCAGCAGCTTAGACACGAACACTGAAGCTTTCTTT
-	TRBV5-4	few	TRBJ2-2	CASSPGERRNTGELFF	TGTGCCAGCAGCCCAGGGGAAAGAAGGAACACCGGGGAGCTGTTTTTT
-	TRBV19	few	TRBJ1-5	CASREVRRSNQPQHF	TGTGCCAGTAGAGAGGTTAGAAGGAGCAATCAGCCCCAGCATTTT
-	TRBV9	-	TRBJ1-3	CASSVGTGGGAGNTIYF	TGTGCCAGCAGCGTAGGGACCGGAGGAGGGGCTGGAAACACCATATATTTT
TRBD1	TRBV5-1	-	TRBJ1-4	CASSLGTAATNEKLFF	TGCGCCAGCAGCTTAGGGACAGCGGCAACTAATGAAAAACTGTTTTTT
-	TRBV11-3	-	TRBJ2-3	CASSLGSSFSTDTQYF	TGTGCCAGCAGCTTAGGTAGCAGCTTTAGCACAGATACGCAGTATTTT
-	TRBV7-9	-	TRBJ2-1	CATNNLELGGGNEQFF	TGTGCCACCAACAACCTGGAGCTGGGCGGAGGCAATGAGCAGTTCTTC
TRBD1	TRBV5-4	-	TRBJ2-3	CASSLAGTATDTQYF	TGTGCCAGCAGCTTGGCTGGGACAGCCACAGATACGCAGTATTTT
TRBD1	TRBV4-1	-	TRBJ1-2	CASSQDQLPGGGNYGYTF	TGCGCCAGCAGCCAAGATCAGCTTCCAGGGGGTGGGAACTATGGCTACACCTTC
TRBD2	TRBV28	-	TRBJ2-5	CASSSGLVMAETQYF	TGTGCCAGCAGTTCGGGACTAGTGATGGCGGAGACCCAGTACTTC
TRBD1	TRBV19	-	TRBJ1-2	CASSLRGQGARGYGYTF	TGTGCCAGTAGTCTCCGGGGACAGGGGGCGCGCGGCTATGGCTACACCTTC
-	TRBV6-5	-	TRBJ1-5	CASSSRQESNQPQHF	TGTGCCAGCAGTTCGCGACAGGAAAGCAATCAGCCCCAGCATTTT
TRBD2	TRBV19	-	TRBJ2-7	CASGTIKSYEQYF	TGTGCCAGCGGGACTATAAAGAGCTACGAGCAGTACTTC
-	TRBV14	-	TRBJ1-5	CASRDRYNQPQHF	TGTGCCAGCAGGGACAGATACAATCAGCCCCAGCATTTT
TRBD2	TRBV6-2/TRBV6-3	once	TRBJ2-4	CASSYSGGNVAKNIQYF	TGTGCCAGCAGTTACTCGGGGGGGAATGTAGCCAAAAACATTCAGTACTTC
-	TRBV19	-	TRBJ1-2	CASSPRQNGYTF	TGTGCCAGTAGTCCCAGACAGAATGGCTACACCTTC
TRBD1	TRBV28	-	TRBJ1-3	CASSSSGGLGGNTIYF	TGTGCCAGCAGCTCTTCAGGGGGCCTGGGGGGAAACACCATATATTTT
-	TRBV6-2/TRBV6-3	-	TRBJ1-1	CASSYSSNGGMNTEAFF	TGTGCCAGCAGTTACTCCTCAAACGGGGGGATGAACACTGAAGCTTTCTTT
-	TRBV27	few	TRBJ1-2	CASSSQNYGYTF	TGTGCCAGCAGTTCTCAGAACTATGGCTACACCTTC
-	TRBV5-1	-	TRBJ2-3	CASSLDGARTDTQYF	TGCGCCAGCAGCTTGGATGGAGCGAGGACAGATACGCAGTATTTT
-	TRBV19	-	TRBJ1-4	CASRGADPSGEKLFF	TGTGCCAGTAGGGGGGCAGATCCGAGCGGTGAAAAACTGTTTTTT
TRBD1	TRBV7-9	-	TRBJ1-3	CASSPDRGFSGNTIYF	TGTGCCAGCAGTCCTGACAGGGGCTTCTCTGGAAACACCATATATTTT
-	TRBV4-2	few	TRBJ1-3	CASSPGMGGNTIYF	TGTGCCAGCAGTCCGGGGATGGGTGGAAACACCATATATTTT
-	TRBV4-2	-	TRBJ1-2	CASSQVATAYGYTF	TGTGCCAGCAGCCAAGTCGCGACAGCTTATGGCTACACCTTC
TRBD2	TRBV18	-	TRBJ2-3	CASSRTSGGAFADTQYF	TGTGCCAGCTCACGGACTAGCGGGGGGGCCTTTGCAGATACGCAGTATTTT
-	TRBV7-6	-	TRBJ1-1	CASSLSPGRGTEAFF	TGTGCCAGCAGCTTATCCCCAGGGAGGGGCACTGAAGCTTTCTTT
TRBD1	TRBV24-1	-	TRBJ2-1	CATSDGTGVSTYNEQFF	TGTGCCACCAGTGATGGGACAGGGGTTTCCACCTACAATGAGCAGTTCTTC
TRBD2	TRBV7-9	-	TRBJ2-2	CASSLASGGAGELFF	TGTGCCAGCAGCTTAGCTAGCGGGGGTGCCGGGGAGCTGTTTTTT
-	TRBV6-5	-	TRBJ2-2	CASRKGLDTGELFF	TGTGCCAGCAGAAAGGGGTTAGACACCGGGGAGCTGTTTTTT
-	TRBV30	-	TRBJ2-1	CAWSVRVGNEQFF	TGTGCCTGGAGTGTACGGGTCGGCAATGAGCAGTTCTTC
-	TRBV7-3	-	TRBJ1-1	CASSLNPGSSTEAFF	TGTGCCAGCAGCTTAAACCCGGGGTCGAGCACTGAAGCTTTCTTT
-	TRBV29-1	-	TRBJ1-1	CSAERGINTEAFF	TGCAGCGCCGAGAGGGGGATTAACACTGAAGCTTTCTTT
TRBD1	TRBV7-8	-	TRBJ1-1	CASSLAGTENTEAFF	TGTGCCAGCAGCTTAGCAGGGACAGAAAACACTGAAGCTTTCTTT
TRBD2	TRBV9	-	TRBJ2-1	CASSVGISGGFNEQFF	TGTGCCAGCAGCGTAGGTATTAGCGGGGGGTTCAATGAGCAGTTCTTC
-	TRBV27	once	TRBJ1-4	CASSFAGDGEKLFF	TGTGCCAGCAGTTTTGCGGGGGATGGGGAAAAACTGTTTTTT
-	TRBV4-1	few	TRBJ1-3	CASSQGPGGSGNTIYF	TGCGCCAGCAGCCAAGGGCCGGGAGGATCTGGAAACACCATATATTTT
TRBD1	TRBV7-9	-	TRBJ2-7	CASSIRDSHSYEQYF	TGTGCCAGCAGCATCCGGGACAGTCACTCCTACGAGCAGTACTTC
TRBD2	TRBV12-3/TRBV12-4	-	TRBJ2-7	CASNRDYSYEQYF	TGTGCCAGCAATAGGGACTACTCCTACGAGCAGTACTTC
-	TRBV10-3	-	TRBJ2-7	CAITKAGSDEQYF	TGTGCCATCACTAAGGCAGGGTCGGACGAGCAGTACTTC
TRBD1	TRBV10-3	once	TRBJ2-5	CAISVGTGEETQYF	TGTGCCATCAGTGTAGGGACAGGAGAAGAGACCCAGTACTTC
TRBD1	TRBV28	-	TRBJ1-1	CASSLTRGRNTEAFF	TGTGCCAGCAGCCTAACCAGGGGGCGGAACACTGAAGCTTTCTTT
-	TRBV19	-	TRBJ1-5	CASSHTVGNQPQHF	TGTGCCAGTAGTCATACGGTCGGCAATCAGCCCCAGCATTTT
TRBD1	TRBV7-9	-	TRBJ2-5	CASSSGPGQGQETQYF	TGTGCCAGCAGCTCGGGGCCGGGACAGGGACAAGAGACCCAGTACTTC